This T cell receptor beta chain came from a study of blood T cells in healthy people across ages (dated by TCRdb to the mid-2010s). Notes on the research overall: In model experiments, template switching captured about one uniquely barcoded TCR beta cDNA molecule for every two T cells. Using deep sequencing normalized with unique cDNA molecular identifiers, the study measured how TCR beta repertoire diversity changes with age. For two donors (one aged 18 to 29 and one aged 80 or older), the study analyzed two additional independent replicas of 1 million unique cDNA reads from the same blood draw. Donors were grouped into four age groups: young (average about 15 years), middle-aged (39), aged (roughly 62) and long-lived (82). Donors of different ages were randomly distributed across sequencing lanes to avoid experimental bias. Overall study results and their limits: Observed TCR beta diversity correlated strongly with the percentage of naive T cells measured by flow cytometry. As age increased, observed TCR beta diversity per million T cells dropped in a roughly linear way, and a significant reduction was already evident by age 40. The CMV infection status of donors was not known, potentially confounding age-related changes in expanded clonotypes. Estimates of total diversity based on one million sequenced T cells were considered lower bounds and underestimates. Conclusive comparison of naive and antigen-experienced compartments was prevented by the profiling of bulk unsorted PBMCs. Compared with the aged group, more naive CD4+ T cells, fewer expanded clones and increased TCR diversity were shown by the long-lived group, suggesting age selection.

The junction carries 14 bases between V and J, which are trimmed by 4 bases and 0 bases respectively. From a lookup of the germline V gene, CDR1 and CDR2 are SGHDT and YYEEEE. Including the terminal cysteine and phenylalanine, the CDR3 comprises 17 residues. Only the CDR3 part of the read is kept: 51 bases, read in frame from the first base. The library was made by 5' RACE. The sequencer was an Illumina HiSeq 2500. A second PCR of roughly 6 to 11 cycles was performed with a sample-barcoded 5' primer and a J-beta primer mix. A template-switch 5' adaptor carrying 12 random nucleotides introduced a unique molecular identifier onto each TCR beta cDNA molecule. Each sample yielded at least 2.5 million CDR3-containing paired-end reads. First-strand cDNA was synthesized from all RNA with the Mint cDNA synthesis kit, primed by a TRBC-specific oligonucleotide. Following uracil-DNA glycosylase treatment, a first 18-cycle PCR with universal primers M1SS and BC2_uni_R was performed on all cDNA. In the paper's pipeline: Each sample was normalized by randomly selecting 1 million high-quality reads, each carrying a distinct molecular identifier. Reads with shared molecular identifiers were discarded instead of being binned into consensus sequences. MiTCR, with a Q25 quality threshold and the strictest error-elimination algorithm, was used for CDR3 identification, clonotype clustering and error correction. A nonparametric unseen species model with Euler transformation was used to estimate lower-bound total TCR beta diversity. Using fastp at Q25 and MiXCR, TCRdb reprocessed the public reads and kept productive beta chains. Rows with one shared CDR3 protein collapse into an entry with the most common genes and DNA. TCRdb, not the original authors, processed these V and J calls. This sample is represented by about 1.6 million distinct CDR3 sequences; around 36% of them were singletons. The leading ten clones occupy approximately 10% of the sample.

Donors were 35 to 40 systemically healthy Caucasian individuals from Russia aged 6 to 90 years. Around 9.7 milliliters of peripheral blood were collected from each donor into EDTA-treated Vacutainer tubes. Ficoll-Paque density-gradient centrifugation was used to isolate PBMCs, with at least 6 million per sample. Total RNA was extracted from PBMCs with Trizol reagent, with at least 6 micrograms obtained per sample. The percentages of naive CD45RAhigh/CD27high T cells were determined by flow cytometry on a PBMC aliquot from every donor. There are many counts of this clonotype. The antigen it recognizes is unknown. Base qualities are not at hand, and no much larger clone is one base apart.

This clonotype was obtained from a woman in her 30s in good health. Sequenced material: blood. The sequence joins TRBV5-6 to TRBJ2-6; a tentative D match to TRBD1 spans 5 bases. The sequenced DNA: TGTGCCAGCAGCGCTACAGGTACGAACTCTGGGGCCAACGTCCTGACTTTC. Its translation is CASSATGTNSGANVLTF.